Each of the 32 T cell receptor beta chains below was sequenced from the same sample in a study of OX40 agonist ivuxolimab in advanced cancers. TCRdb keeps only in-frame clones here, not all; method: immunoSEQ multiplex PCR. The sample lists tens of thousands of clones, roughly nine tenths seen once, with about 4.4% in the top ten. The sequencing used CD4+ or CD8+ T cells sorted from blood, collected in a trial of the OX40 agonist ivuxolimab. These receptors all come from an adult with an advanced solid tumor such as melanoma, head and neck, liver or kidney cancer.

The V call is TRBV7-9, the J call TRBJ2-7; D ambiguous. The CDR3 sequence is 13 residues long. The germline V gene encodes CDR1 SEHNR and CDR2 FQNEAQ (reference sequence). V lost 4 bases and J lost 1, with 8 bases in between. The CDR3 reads CASSSPGSYEQYF. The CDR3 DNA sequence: TGTGCCAGCAGCTCACCGGGTTCCTACGAGCAGTACTTC.

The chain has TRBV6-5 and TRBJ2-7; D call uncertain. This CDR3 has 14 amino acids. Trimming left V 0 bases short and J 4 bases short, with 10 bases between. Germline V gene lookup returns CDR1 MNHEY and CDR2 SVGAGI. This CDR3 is CASSYSSSRYEQYF. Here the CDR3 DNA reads TGTGCCAGCAGTTACTCGTCCTCGAGGTACGAGCAGTACTTC.

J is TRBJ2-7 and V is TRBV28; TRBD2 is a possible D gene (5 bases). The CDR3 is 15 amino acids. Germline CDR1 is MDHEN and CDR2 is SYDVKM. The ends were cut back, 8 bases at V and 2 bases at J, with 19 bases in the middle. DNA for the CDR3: TGTGCCAGCCAACGACCAAGCGGAGTTACCTACGAGCAGTACTTC. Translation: CASQRPSGVTYEQYF.

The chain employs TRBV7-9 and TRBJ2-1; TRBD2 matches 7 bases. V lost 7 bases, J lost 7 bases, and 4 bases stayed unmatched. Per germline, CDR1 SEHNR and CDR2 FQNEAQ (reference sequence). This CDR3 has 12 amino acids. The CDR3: CASTRTRNEQFF. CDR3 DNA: TGTGCCAGCACCAGGACTAGGAATGAGCAGTTCTTC. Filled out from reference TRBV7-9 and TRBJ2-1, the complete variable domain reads DTGVSQNPRHKITKRGQNVTFRCDPISEHNRLYWYRQTLGQGPEFLTYFQNEAQLEKSRLLSDRFSAERPKGSFSTLEIQRTEQGDSAMYLCASTRTRNEQFFGPGTRLTVL.

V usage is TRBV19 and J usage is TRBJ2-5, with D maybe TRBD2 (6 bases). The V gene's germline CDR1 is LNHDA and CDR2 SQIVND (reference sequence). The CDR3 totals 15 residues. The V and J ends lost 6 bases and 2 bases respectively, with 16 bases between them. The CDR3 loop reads CASSQRDWGQETQYF. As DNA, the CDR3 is TGTGCCAGTAGCCAAAGGGACTGGGGGCAAGAGACCCAGTACTTC.

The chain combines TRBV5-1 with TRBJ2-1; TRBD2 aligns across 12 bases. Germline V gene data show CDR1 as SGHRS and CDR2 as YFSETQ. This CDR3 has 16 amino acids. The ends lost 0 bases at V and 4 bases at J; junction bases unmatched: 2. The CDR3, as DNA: TGCGCCAGCAGCTTGGGACTAGCGGGAGAGTACAATGAGCAGTTCTTC. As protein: CASSLGLAGEYNEQFF.

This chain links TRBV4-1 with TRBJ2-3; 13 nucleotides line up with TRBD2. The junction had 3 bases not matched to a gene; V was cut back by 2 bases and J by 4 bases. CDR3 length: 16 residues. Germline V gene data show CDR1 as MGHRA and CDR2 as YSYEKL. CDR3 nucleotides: TGCGCCAGCAGCCAAAGGACTAGCGGGAGCTCAGATACGCAGTATTTT. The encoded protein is CASSQRTSGSSDTQYF.

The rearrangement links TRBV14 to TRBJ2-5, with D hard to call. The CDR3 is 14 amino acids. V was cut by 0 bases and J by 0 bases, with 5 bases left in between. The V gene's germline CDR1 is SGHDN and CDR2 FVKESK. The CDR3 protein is CASSQDVNQETQYF. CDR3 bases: TGTGCCAGCAGCCAAGATGTAAACCAAGAGACCCAGTACTTC.

DNA for the CDR3: TGTGCCATCAGTAGCGGGAGGGCCTTTGGAGATACGCAGTATTTT. Translated: CAISSGRAFGDTQYF. The V and J genes are TRBV10-3 and TRBJ2-3; 10 nucleotides match TRBD2. The trim removed 5 bases at V and 5 bases at J, leaving 7 bases unmatched. This CDR3 has 15 amino acids. CDR1 is ENHRY, CDR2 SYGVKD, per germline.

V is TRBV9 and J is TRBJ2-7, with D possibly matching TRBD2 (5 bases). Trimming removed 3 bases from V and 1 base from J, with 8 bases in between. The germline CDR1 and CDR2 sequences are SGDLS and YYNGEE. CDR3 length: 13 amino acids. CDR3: CASSGRRSYEQYV. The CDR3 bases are TGTGCCAGCAGCGGGAGGAGATCCTACGAGCAGTACGTC.

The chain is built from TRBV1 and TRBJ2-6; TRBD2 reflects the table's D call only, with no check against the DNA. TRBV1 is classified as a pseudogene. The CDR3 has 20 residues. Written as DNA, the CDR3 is TGCACCAGCAGCATTAAGAACGGAGGGCATTCGGCGGCTGGGGCCAACGTCCTGACTTTC. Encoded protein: CTSSIKNGGHSAAGANVLTF.

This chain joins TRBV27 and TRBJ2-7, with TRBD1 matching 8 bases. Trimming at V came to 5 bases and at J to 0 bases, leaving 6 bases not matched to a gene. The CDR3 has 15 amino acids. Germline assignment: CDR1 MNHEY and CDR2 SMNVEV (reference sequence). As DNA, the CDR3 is TGTGCCAGCAGTAAGACAGGGGCTGACTCCTACGAGCAGTACTTC. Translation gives CASSKTGADSYEQYF.

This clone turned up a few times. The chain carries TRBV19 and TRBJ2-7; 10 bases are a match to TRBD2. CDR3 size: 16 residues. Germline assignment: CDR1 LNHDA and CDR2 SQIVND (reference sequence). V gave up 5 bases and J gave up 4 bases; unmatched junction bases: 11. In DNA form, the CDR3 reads TGTGCCAGTAGTTCCTGGACTAGCGGACCCTCTTACGAGCAGTACTTC. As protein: CASSSWTSGPSYEQYF.

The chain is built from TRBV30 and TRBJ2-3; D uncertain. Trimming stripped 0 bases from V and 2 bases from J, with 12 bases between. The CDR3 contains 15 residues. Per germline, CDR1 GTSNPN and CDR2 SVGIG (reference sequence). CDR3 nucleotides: TGTGCCTGGAGTGTATTGGGCGGTCACACAGATACGCAGTATTTT. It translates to CAWSVLGGHTDTQYF.

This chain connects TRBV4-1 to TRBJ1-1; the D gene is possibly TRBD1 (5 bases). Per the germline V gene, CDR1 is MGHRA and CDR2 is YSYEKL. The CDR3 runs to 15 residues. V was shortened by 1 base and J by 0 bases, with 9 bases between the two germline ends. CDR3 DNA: TGCGCCAGCAGCCAAGGACAGACGATGAACACTGAAGCTTTCTTT. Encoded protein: CASSQGQTMNTEAFF.

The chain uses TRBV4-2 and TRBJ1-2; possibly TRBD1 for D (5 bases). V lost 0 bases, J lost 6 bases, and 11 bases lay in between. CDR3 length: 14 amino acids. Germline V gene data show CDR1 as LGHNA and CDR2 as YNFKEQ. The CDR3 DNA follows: TGTGCCAGCAGCCAAGATGTCAGGGCGCATGGCTACACCTTC. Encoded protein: CASSQDVRAHGYTF.

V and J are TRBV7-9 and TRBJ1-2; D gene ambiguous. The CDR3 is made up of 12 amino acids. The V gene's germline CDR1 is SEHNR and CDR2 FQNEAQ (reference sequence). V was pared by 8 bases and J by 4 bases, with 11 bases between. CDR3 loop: CASLGTGYGYTF. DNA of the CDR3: TGTGCCAGCCTAGGCACCGGCTATGGCTACACCTTC.

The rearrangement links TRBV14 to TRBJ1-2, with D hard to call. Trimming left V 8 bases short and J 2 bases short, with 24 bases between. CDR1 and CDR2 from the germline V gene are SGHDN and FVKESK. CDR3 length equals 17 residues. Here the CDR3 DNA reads TGTGCCAGCCACGAAACCCGACTACCTTTCGAGAACTATGGCTACACCTTC. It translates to CASHETRLPFENYGYTF.

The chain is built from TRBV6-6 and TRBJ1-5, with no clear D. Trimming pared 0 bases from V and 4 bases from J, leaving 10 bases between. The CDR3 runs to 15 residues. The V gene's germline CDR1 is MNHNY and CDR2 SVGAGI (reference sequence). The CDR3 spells CASSYSLDPNQPQHF. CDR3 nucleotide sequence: TGTGCCAGCAGTTACTCGTTGGACCCTAATCAGCCCCAGCATTTT.

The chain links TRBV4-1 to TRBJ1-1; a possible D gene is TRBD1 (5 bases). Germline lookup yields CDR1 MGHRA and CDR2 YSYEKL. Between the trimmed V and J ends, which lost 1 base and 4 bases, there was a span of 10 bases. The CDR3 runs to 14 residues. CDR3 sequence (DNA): TGCGCCAGCAGCCAAGTTGGGGGGGGCACTGAAGCTTTCTTT. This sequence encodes CASSQVGGGTEAFF.

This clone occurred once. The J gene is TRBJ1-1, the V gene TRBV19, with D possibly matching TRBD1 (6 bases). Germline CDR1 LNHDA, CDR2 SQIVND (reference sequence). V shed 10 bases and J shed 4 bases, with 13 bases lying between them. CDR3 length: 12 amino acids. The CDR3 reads CATRQVGTEAFF. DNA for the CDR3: TGTGCCACTAGACAGGTGGGCACTGAAGCTTTCTTT.

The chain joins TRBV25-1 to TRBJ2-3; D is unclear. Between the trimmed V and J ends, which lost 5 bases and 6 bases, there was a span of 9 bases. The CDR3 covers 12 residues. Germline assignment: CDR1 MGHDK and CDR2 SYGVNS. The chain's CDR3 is CASSFRGDTQYF. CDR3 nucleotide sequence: TGTGCCAGCAGTTTCCGTGGGGATACGCAGTATTTT.

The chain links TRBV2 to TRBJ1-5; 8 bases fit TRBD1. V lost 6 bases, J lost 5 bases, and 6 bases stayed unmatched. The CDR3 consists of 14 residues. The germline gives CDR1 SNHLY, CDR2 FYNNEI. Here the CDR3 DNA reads TGTGCCAGCAGAGACAGGGGAAGGGATCAGCCCCAGCATTTT. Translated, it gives CASRDRGRDQPQHF.

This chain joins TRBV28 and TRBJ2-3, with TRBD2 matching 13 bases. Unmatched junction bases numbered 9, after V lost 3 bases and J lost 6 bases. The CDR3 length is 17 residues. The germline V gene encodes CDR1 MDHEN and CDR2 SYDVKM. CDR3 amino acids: CASSFPLAGGRGDTQYF. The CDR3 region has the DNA TGTGCCAGCAGTTTTCCACTAGCGGGGGGGCGAGGGGATACGCAGTATTTT.

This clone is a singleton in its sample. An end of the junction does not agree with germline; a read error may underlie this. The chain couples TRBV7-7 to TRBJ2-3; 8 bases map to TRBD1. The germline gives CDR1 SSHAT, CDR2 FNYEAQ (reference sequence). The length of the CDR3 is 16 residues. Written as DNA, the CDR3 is TGTGCTAGCAGCTTAGCCCCAGGGGGCGGCACAGATACGCAGTATTTT. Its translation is CASSLAPGGGTDTQYF.

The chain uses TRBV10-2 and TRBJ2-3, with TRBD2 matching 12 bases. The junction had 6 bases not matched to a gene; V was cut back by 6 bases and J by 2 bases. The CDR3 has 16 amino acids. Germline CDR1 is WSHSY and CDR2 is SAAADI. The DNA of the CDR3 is TGCGCCAGCAGGACCGGGACTAGCGGGCTCACAGATACGCAGTATTTT. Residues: CASRTGTSGLTDTQYF.

The DNA of the CDR3 is TGTGCCAGCAGCTTAGCGGGACAGGGCTGGAATTCACCCCTCCACTTT. It encodes CASSLAGQGWNSPLHF. The chain carries TRBV7-9 and TRBJ1-6, with 9 nucleotides matching TRBD1. The CDR3 is 16 residues long. J gave up 7 bases and V 0 bases, and 4 bases lay outside the gene matches. Germline V gives CDR1 SEHNR, CDR2 FQNEAQ (reference sequence).

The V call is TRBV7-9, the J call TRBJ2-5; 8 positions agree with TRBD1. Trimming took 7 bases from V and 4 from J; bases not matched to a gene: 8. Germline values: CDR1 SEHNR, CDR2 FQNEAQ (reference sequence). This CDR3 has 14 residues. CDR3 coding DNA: TGTGCCAGCACCGGACAGGGAGATGCAGAGACCCAGTACTTC. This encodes CASTGQGDAETQYF. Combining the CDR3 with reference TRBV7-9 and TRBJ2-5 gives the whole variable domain DTGVSQNPRHKITKRGQNVTFRCDPISEHNRLYWYRQTLGQGPEFLTYFQNEAQLEKSRLLSDRFSAERPKGSFSTLEIQRTEQGDSAMYLCASTGQGDAETQYFGPGTRLLVL.

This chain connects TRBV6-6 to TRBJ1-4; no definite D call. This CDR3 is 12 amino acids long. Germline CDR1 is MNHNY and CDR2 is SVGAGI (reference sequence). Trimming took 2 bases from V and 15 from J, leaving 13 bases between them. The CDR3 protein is CASSYPGDGLFF. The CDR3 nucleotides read TGTGCCAGCAGTTACCCGGGTGATGGATTGTTTTTT.

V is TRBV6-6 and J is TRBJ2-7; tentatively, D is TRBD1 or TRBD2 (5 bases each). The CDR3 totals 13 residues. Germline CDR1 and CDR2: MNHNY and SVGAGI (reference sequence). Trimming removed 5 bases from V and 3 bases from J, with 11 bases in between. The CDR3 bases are TGTGCCAGCAGTCAGGGACGTAGCTACGAGCAGTACGTC. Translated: CASSQGRSYEQYV.

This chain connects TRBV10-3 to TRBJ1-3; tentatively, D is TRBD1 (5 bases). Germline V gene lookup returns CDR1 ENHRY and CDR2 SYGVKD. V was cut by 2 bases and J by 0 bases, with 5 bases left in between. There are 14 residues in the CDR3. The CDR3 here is CAISEGGSGNTIYF. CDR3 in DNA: TGTGCCATCAGTGAGGGGGGCTCTGGAAACACCATATATTTT.

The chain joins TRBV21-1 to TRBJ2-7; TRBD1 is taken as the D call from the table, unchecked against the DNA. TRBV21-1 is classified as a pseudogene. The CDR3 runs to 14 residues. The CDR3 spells CASSRRQTGYEQYF. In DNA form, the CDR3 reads TGTGCCAGCAGCAGGCGACAGACAGGGTACGAGCAGTACTTC.